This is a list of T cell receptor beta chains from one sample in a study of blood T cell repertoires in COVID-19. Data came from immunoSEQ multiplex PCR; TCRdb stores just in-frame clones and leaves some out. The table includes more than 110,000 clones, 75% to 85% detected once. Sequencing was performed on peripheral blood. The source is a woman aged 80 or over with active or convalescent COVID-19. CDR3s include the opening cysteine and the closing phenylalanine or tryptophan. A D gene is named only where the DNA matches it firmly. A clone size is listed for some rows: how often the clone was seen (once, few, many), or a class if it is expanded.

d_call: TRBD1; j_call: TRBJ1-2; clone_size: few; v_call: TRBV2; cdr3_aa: CASSDRGQGIYGYTF; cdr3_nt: TGTGCCAGCAGCGATAGGGGACAGGGCATCTATGGCTACACCTTC
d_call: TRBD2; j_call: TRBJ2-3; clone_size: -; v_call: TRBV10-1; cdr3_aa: CARTPSGGNVSKTDTQYF; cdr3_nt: TGCGCCAGAACGCCTAGCGGGGGTAATGTGTCAAAAACAGATACGCAGTATTTT
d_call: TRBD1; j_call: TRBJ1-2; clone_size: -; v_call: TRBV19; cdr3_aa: CASRERGPYGYTF; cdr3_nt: TGTGCCAGTCGCGAAAGGGGGCCCTATGGCTACACCTTC
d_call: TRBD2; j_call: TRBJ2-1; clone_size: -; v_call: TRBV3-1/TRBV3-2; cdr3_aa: CASSQGAGEVYEQFF; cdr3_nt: TGTGCCAGCAGCCAAGGTGCGGGGGAGGTCTATGAGCAGTTCTTC
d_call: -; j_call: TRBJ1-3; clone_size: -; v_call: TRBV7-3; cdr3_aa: CASSLAGADTIYF; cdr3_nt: TGTGCCAGCAGCTTAGCAGGAGCGGACACCATATATTTT
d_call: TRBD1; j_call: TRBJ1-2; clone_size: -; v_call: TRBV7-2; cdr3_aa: CATIPGTGNYGYTF; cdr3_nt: TGTGCCACCATACCCGGGACAGGGAACTATGGCTACACCTTC
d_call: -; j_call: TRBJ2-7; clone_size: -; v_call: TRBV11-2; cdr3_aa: CASSQTREQYF; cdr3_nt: TGTGCCAGCAGCCAGACACGCGAGCAGTACTTC
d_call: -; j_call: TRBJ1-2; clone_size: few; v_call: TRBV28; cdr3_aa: CASSSYPGVGGYTF; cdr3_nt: TGTGCCAGCAGTTCCTACCCGGGGGTGGGTGGCTACACCTTC
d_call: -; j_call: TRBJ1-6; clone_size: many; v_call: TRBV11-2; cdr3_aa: CASSLDLGGFGSPLHF; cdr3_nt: TGTGCCAGCAGCTTAGATCTAGGGGGTTTCGGGTCACCCCTCCACTTT
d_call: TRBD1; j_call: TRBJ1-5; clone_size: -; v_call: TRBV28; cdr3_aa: CASSSLLPSGTGFGNQPQHF; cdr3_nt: TGTGCCAGCAGTTCCTTATTACCCTCTGGGACAGGGTTTGGCAATCAGCCCCAGCATTTT
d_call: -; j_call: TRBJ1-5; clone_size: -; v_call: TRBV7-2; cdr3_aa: CASSPSMFVSGGNQPQHF; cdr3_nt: TGTGCCAGCAGCCCATCGATGTTTGTGTCAGGCGGCAATCAGCCCCAGCATTTT
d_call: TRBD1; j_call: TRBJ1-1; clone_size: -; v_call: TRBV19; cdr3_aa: CASRRQGDSNMNRRNTEAFF; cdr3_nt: TGTGCCAGTAGGAGACAGGGAGACTCAAATATGAACAGAAGAAACACTGAAGCTTTCTTT
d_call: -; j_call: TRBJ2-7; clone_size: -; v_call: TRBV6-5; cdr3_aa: CASRPGTTTYEQYF; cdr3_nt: TGTGCCAGCAGACCCGGGACAACAACCTACGAGCAGTACTTC
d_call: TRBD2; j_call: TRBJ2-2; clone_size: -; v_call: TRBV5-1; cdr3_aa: CASSLAVGLAGKSNTGELFF; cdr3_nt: TGCGCCAGCAGCTTGGCCGTAGGACTAGCGGGGAAATCGAACACCGGGGAGCTGTTTTTT
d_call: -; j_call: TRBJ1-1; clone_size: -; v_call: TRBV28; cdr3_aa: CASSLVMGSEAFF; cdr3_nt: TGTGCCAGCAGTTTAGTTATGGGCAGTGAAGCTTTCTTT
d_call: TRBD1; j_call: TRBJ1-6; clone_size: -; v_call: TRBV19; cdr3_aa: CASSIDTGQGGYPLHF; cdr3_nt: TGTGCCAGTAGTATAGATACCGGACAGGGAGGATATCCCCTCCACTTT
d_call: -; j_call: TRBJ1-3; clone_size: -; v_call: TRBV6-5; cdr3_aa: CASSREGGRGNTIYF; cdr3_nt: TGTGCCAGCAGCCGGGAGGGGGGTCGAGGGAACACCATATATTTT
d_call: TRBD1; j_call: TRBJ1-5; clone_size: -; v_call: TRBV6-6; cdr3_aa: CASSPLDRGVSNQPQHF; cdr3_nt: TGTGCCAGCAGTCCCCTGGACAGGGGCGTTAGCAATCAGCCCCAGCATTTT
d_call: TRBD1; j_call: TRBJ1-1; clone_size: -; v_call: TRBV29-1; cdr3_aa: CSVGQGWADEAFF; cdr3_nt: TGCAGCGTGGGACAGGGTTGGGCAGATGAAGCTTTCTTT